The clone carrying this TCR beta chain was seen at least ten times. Its specificity is unknown. Newly diagnosed patients aged 18 to 65 had hyperthyroidism of under 2 months' duration. The PBMCs were sourced from fresh peripheral blood (more than 8.5 ml). These data belong to a study of T cells in Graves' hyperthyroidism and ophthalmopathy. The study, taken as a whole, reports: Expanded thyroid clonotypes (above 0.001) were mostly also found in blood. With a median lead of around 6.7 months before onset, the model predicted ophthalmopathy.

Amplified TCR beta CDR3 regions came from RNA transcripts. Researchers ran a first-round RT-PCR on the TCR CDR3 using the HTBI primer set. TCRdb used MiXCR to reprocess the multiplex PCR reads, holding one entry per CDR3 protein. In the table there are 650,000 to 700,000 distinct CDR3 sequences, around 15% of which are singletons. The CDR3 sequence is 12 residues long. With 0 bases removed from V and 3 bases from J, the gap between germline ends came to 3 bases. The sequenced sample consisted of blood. This sequence joins TRBV12-3 or TRBV12-4 and TRBJ2-7; D call uncertain. This clonotype originated in a man aged 45-60 years with Graves' hyperthyroidism. For the CDR3, the DNA is TGTGCCAGCAGTTTAGCGATCTACGAGCAGTACTTC. Protein: CASSLAIYEQYF.